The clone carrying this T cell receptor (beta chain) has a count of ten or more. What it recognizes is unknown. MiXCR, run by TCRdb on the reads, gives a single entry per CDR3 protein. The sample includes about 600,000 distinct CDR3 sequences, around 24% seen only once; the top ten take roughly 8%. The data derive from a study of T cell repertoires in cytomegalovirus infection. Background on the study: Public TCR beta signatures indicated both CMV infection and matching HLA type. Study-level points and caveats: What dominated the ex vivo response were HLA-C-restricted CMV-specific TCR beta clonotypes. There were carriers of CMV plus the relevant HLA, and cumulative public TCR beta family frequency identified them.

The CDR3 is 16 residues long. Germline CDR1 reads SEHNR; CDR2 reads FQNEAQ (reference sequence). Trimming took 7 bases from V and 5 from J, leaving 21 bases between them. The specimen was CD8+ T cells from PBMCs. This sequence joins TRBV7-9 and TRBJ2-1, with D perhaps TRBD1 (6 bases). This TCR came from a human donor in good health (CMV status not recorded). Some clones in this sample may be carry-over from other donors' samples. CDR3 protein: CASIAWAGQHNNEQFF. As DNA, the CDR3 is TGTGCCAGCATCGCATGGGCAGGACAGCATAACAATGAGCAGTTCTTC.